This T cell receptor beta chain was captured in a study of OX40 agonist ivuxolimab in advanced cancers. At the level of the study: The study gave patients intravenous ivuxolimab at 0.01 to 10 mg/kg every 2 weeks. Those enrolled were about 80% male, with a mean age of around 57 years and ages from roughly 20 to 85. Findings of the study overall: Among the lowest levels of clonal expansion were found in partial responders at 0.1-3.0 mg/kg.

For this clone: Its target is not known.

Germline CDR1 and CDR2: MDHEN and SYDVKM. Trimming shortened V by 6 bases and J by 5 bases, and 13 bases separated the two germline ends. The CDR3 has 14 residues. Clones were read by immunoSEQ multiplex PCR, and TCRdb kept only the in-frame ones, dropping some. The repertoire holds 40,000 to 60,000 clones, with roughly 88% as singletons. V gene TRBV28 combines with J gene TRBJ2-2; maybe TRBD1 (6 bases). Sequences were derived from CD4+ or CD8+ T cells sorted from blood, sampled in a trial of the OX40 agonist ivuxolimab. The clonotype was recovered from an adult with an advanced solid tumor such as melanoma, head and neck, liver or kidney cancer. The DNA for the CDR3 is TGTGCCAGCAGGGACAGTGGTGGGACCGGGGAGCTGTTTTTT. Residues: CASRDSGGTGELFF.